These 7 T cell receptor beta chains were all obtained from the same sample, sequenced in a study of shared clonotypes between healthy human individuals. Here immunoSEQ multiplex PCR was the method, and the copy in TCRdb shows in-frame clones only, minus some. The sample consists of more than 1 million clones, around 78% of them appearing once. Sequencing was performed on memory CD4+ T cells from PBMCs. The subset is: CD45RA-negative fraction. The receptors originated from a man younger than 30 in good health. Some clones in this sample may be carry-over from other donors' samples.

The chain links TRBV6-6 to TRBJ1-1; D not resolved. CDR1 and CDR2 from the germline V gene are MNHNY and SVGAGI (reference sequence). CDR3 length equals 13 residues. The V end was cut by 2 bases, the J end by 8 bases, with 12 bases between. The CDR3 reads CASSYVAGYEAFF. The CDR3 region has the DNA TGTGCCAGCAGTTACGTCGCCGGGTACGAAGCTTTCTTT.

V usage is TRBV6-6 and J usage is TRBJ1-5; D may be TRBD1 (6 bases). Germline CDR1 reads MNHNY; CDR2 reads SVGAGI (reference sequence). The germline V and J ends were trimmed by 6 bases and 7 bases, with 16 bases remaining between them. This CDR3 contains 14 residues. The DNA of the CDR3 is TGTGCCAGCAGGTTCACAGGGTCTGTACAGCCCCAGCATTTT. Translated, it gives CASRFTGSVQPQHF.

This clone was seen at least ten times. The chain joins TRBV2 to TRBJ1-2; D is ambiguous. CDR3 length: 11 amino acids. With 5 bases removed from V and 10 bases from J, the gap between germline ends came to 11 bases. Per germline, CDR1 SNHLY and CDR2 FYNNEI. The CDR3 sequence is CASSYALPYTF. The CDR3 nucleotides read TGTGCCAGCAGTTATGCCCTCCCCTACACCTTC.

The CDR3 region has the DNA TGTGCCAGCACTCAAGCGCCCGGGGCCTACTACGAGCAGTACTTC. Its translation: CASTQAPGAYYEQYF. The chain joins TRBV2 to TRBJ2-7, with D perhaps TRBD1 or TRBD2 (5 bases each). V was cut by 7 bases and J by 3 bases, with 19 bases left in between. This CDR3 spans 15 amino acids. Germline CDR1 SNHLY, CDR2 FYNNEI.

The CDR3 DNA sequence: TGTGCCAGTAGTATAAGGGACAATCAGCCCCAGCATTTT. Its translation is CASSIRDNQPQHF. V usage is TRBV19 and J usage is TRBJ1-5, with D hard to call. The V gene lost 2 bases and the J gene lost 3 bases, with 5 bases spanning the gap. CDR1 LNHDA and CDR2 SQIVND come from the germline V gene (reference sequence). The CDR3 runs 13 residues.

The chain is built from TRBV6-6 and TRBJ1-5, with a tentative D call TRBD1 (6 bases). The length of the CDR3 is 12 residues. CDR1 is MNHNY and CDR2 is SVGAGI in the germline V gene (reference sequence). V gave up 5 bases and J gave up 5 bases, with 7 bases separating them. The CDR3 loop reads CASSQGYQPQHF. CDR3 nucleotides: TGTGCCAGCAGTCAGGGGTATCAGCCCCAGCATTTT.

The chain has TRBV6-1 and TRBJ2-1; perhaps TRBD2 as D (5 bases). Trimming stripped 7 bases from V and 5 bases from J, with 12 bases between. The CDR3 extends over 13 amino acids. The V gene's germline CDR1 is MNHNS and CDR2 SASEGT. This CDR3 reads CASTGKWDNEQFF. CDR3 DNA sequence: TGTGCCAGCACCGGGAAATGGGACAATGAGCAGTTCTTC.